The 5 T cell receptor beta chains below were found in one sample sequenced in a study of cytomegalovirus exposure and HLA in healthy donors (dated by TCRdb to about 2017). Receptors were amplified or captured by the immunoSEQ multiplex PCR assay. As stored in TCRdb, this immuneACCESS dataset retains in-frame rearrangements with V and J assigned. A fraction of the clones does not appear; measured against another copy, unresolved V genes explain less than half of the discrepancy, and the remainder lacks a known reason. The sample table records 80,000 to 95,000 clones; approximately 93% of these occur just once. Approximately 1.1% of the sample goes to the ten largest clones. Sequencing was performed on PBMCs. The receptors derive from a woman aged 25 to 39 in good health and CMV-seropositive.

The chain combines TRBV7-2 with TRBJ2-1, with TRBD2 identical over 11 bases. Germline V gives CDR1 SGHTA, CDR2 FQGNSA. The CDR3 loop spans 16 amino acids. V lost 5 bases and J lost 7; bases outside the gene matches: 10. The CDR3 is CASSPTKASGRNEQFF. CDR3 DNA sequence: TGTGCCAGCAGCCCTACCAAGGCTAGCGGGAGGAATGAGCAGTTCTTC.

This rearrangement joins TRBV7-9 to TRBJ2-1; 7 bases fit TRBD1. The CDR3 sequence is 16 residues long. V shed 8 bases and J 2 bases; nucleotides not matched to a gene: 12. From germline, CDR1 is SEHNR and CDR2 FQNEAQ (reference sequence). The CDR3 spells CASQSTGAATYNEQFF. The CDR3 DNA reads TGTGCCAGCCAATCCACAGGGGCGGCCACCTACAATGAGCAGTTCTTC.

V gene TRBV19 combines with J gene TRBJ1-1; 7 bases are a match to TRBD1. The germline V gene has CDR1 LNHDA and CDR2 SQIVND (reference sequence). The CDR3 covers 14 residues. Trimming removed 6 bases from V and 5 bases from J; junction bases left unmatched: 9. CDR3 residues: CASSDYRGGTEAFF. CDR3 coding DNA: TGTGCCAGTAGCGACTACAGGGGTGGAACTGAAGCTTTCTTT.

The V gene is TRBV19, the J gene TRBJ2-1; 7 positions agree with TRBD1. V lost 2 bases and J lost 7; bases outside the gene matches: 8. The CDR3 has 15 residues. Germline V gives CDR1 LNHDA, CDR2 SQIVND (reference sequence). The chain's CDR3 is CASSIFRDSINEQFF. CDR3 nucleotide sequence: TGTGCCAGTAGTATATTCAGGGACAGCATAAATGAGCAGTTCTTC.

The chain combines TRBV6-1 with TRBJ1-3, with D maybe TRBD1 (6 bases). Germline V gene sequence: CDR1 MNHNS, CDR2 SASEGT. V was shortened by 4 bases and J by 1 base, with 8 bases between the two germline ends. The CDR3 covers 14 residues. The CDR3 DNA follows: TGTGCCAGCAGTGGAACAGGGTCTGGAAACACCATATATTTT. Amino acid sequence: CASSGTGSGNTIYF.